The source of this T cell receptor beta chain is a study of T and B cells in COVID-19 patients. Overall study: Critical illness requiring mechanical ventilation or extracorporeal membrane oxygenation affected 12 of 20 active-infection patients.

Each TRB amplification used roughly 220-550 ng of genomic DNA from blood. Multiplex PCR with BIOMED2 TRB-A/B primer pools amplified TRB rearrangements. Using its own MiXCR run on the multiplex PCR reads, TCRdb lists one record per CDR3 protein. The table includes over 5,500 distinct CDR3 sequences, under 35% detected once. The germline CDR1 and CDR2 sequences are LNHNV and YYDKDF (reference sequence). The length of the CDR3 is 18 residues. V lost 0 bases and J lost 2, with 16 bases in between. This clonotype has just a few counts. The sample comprised blood. The rearrangement joins TRBV15 to TRBJ1-4; D gene ambiguous. This sequence was found in a human donor with active COVID-19. For the CDR3, the DNA is TGTGCCACCAGCAGAGATTATGGGGTAATGGGGACTAATGAAAAACTGTTTTTT. It translates to CATSRDYGVMGTNEKLFF.